This T cell receptor beta chain is drawn from a study of T-cell memory formation after mild COVID-19. Points from the study as a whole: The study found balanced CD4/CD8 in clones contracting day 15 to 85 and a CD4+ lean in later expanders. SARS-CoV-2 specificity was not confirmed for second-wave clones peaking on day 37.

Each CDR3 protein gets one entry after TCRdb re-called the 5' RACE reads with MiXCR. The sample shows about 350,000 distinct CDR3 sequences, around 15% of them seen only once. The CDR3 sequence is 15 residues long. CDR1 is MNHEY and CDR2 is SMNVEV in the germline V gene (reference sequence). The V end lost 2 bases, the J end lost 5 bases, and 12 bases lay between the germline ends. This clonotype was counted a few times. Antigen: not known. V is TRBV27 and J is TRBJ1-4; maybe TRBD1 (6 bases). The clonotype comes from a man between 18 and 35 years old who had mild COVID-19 (a few samples of this study predate the infection). Cell type and time point are not known. The sequencing input was PBMCs or a T cell subset sorted from them (not recorded which). The CDR3 DNA follows: TGTGCCAGCAGTTTACTAGGGGGGTCGAATGAAAAACTGTTTTTT. Its translation is CASSLLGGSNEKLFF.